Listed below are T cell receptor beta chains from one sample, sequenced in a study of blood T cell repertoires in COVID-19. Generated by immunoSEQ multiplex PCR, the TCRdb table keeps only in-frame clones and is missing some. Of around 92,000 clones listed, more than 70% were seen once; the top ten hold under 30%. The source material was peripheral blood. These receptors were collected from a human donor in a cohort sampled during active COVID-19. CDR3s include the opening cysteine and the closing phenylalanine or tryptophan. Fields, in order: V gene, J gene, CDR3 protein.

v_call: TRBV25-1
j_call: TRBJ1-2
cdr3_aa: CASSESGGYGYTF

v_call: TRBV5-1
j_call: TRBJ1-1
cdr3_aa: CASSFRGLGAFF

v_call: TRBV15
j_call: TRBJ2-2
cdr3_aa: CATSREQVTTGELFF

v_call: TRBV16
j_call: TRBJ1-1
cdr3_aa: CASSQGGGTEAFF

v_call: TRBV24-1
j_call: TRBJ2-1
cdr3_aa: CATSGGWSEQFF

v_call: TRBV10-3
j_call: TRBJ2-6
cdr3_aa: CAISESPTGAPANVLTF

v_call: TRBV18
j_call: TRBJ2-5
cdr3_aa: CASSRVPGTQETQYF

v_call: TRBV6-6
j_call: TRBJ2-7
cdr3_aa: CASRQRPGQAYEQYF

v_call: TRBV19
j_call: TRBJ1-1
cdr3_aa: CASSMRGEDTEAFF

v_call: TRBV2
j_call: TRBJ2-1
cdr3_aa: CASSESPVAGLEQFF

v_call: TRBV19
j_call: TRBJ1-4
cdr3_aa: CASSPPRNEKLFF

v_call: TRBV7-2
j_call: TRBJ1-1
cdr3_aa: CASSSGLLNTEAFF

v_call: TRBV10-3
j_call: TRBJ1-2
cdr3_aa: CAISGDSNYGYTF

v_call: TRBV12-3/TRBV12-4
j_call: TRBJ2-5
cdr3_aa: CASSKLAEETQYF

v_call: TRBV9
j_call: TRBJ2-5
cdr3_aa: CASSVASSWETQYF

v_call: TRBV9
j_call: TRBJ1-4
cdr3_aa: CASSLRGSATNEKLFF

v_call: TRBV27
j_call: TRBJ2-7
cdr3_aa: CASSLGTGAYEQYF

v_call: TRBV7-9
j_call: TRBJ2-3
cdr3_aa: CASSLGIGTITDTQYF

v_call: TRBV4-3
j_call: TRBJ2-3
cdr3_aa: CASSQNRDRARLGDTQYF

v_call: TRBV7-2
j_call: TRBJ1-5
cdr3_aa: CASSLLSGANQPQHF

v_call: TRBV15
j_call: TRBJ1-2
cdr3_aa: CATSRASGGTSYTF

v_call: TRBV19
j_call: TRBJ1-2
cdr3_aa: CASSLTDRGNGYTF

v_call: TRBV29-1
j_call: TRBJ1-3
cdr3_aa: CSVEQGYSGNTIYF

v_call: TRBV24-1
j_call: TRBJ1-2
cdr3_aa: CATSRDRAYGYTF

v_call: TRBV19
j_call: TRBJ2-5
cdr3_aa: CASSIARTGLQETQYF

v_call: TRBV28
j_call: TRBJ1-6
cdr3_aa: CASTARGGGGNSPLHF

v_call: TRBV27
j_call: TRBJ1-1
cdr3_aa: CASRLLPGQGNTEAFF

v_call: TRBV7-9
j_call: TRBJ2-1
cdr3_aa: CASSLAPSGGDQFF

v_call: TRBV7-9
j_call: TRBJ2-3
cdr3_aa: CASKGQITDTQYF

v_call: TRBV7-2
j_call: TRBJ2-1
cdr3_aa: CASSSDYYNEQFF

v_call: TRBV12-3/TRBV12-4
j_call: TRBJ2-7
cdr3_aa: CASSPSRGYEQYF

v_call: TRBV9
j_call: TRBJ1-1
cdr3_aa: CASSPRDTRGTEAFF

v_call: TRBV11-2
j_call: TRBJ2-5
cdr3_aa: CASTPTGDEETQYF

v_call: TRBV13
j_call: TRBJ2-5
cdr3_aa: CASSFLAGGGETQYF

v_call: TRBV5-4
j_call: TRBJ1-2
cdr3_aa: CASSLSGADGYTF

v_call: TRBV5-1
j_call: TRBJ2-5
cdr3_aa: CASSLAGSQETQYF

v_call: TRBV18
j_call: TRBJ2-7
cdr3_aa: CASSPPTQYEQYF

v_call: TRBV14
j_call: TRBJ2-3
cdr3_aa: CASSQDIDFSTDTQYF

v_call: TRBV27
j_call: TRBJ1-5
cdr3_aa: CASSLSGIRQPQHF

v_call: TRBV11-2
j_call: TRBJ1-2
cdr3_aa: CASSLASGHLNGGYTF

v_call: TRBV19
j_call: TRBJ1-4
cdr3_aa: CASSIAAQGGGKLFF

v_call: TRBV4-3
j_call: TRBJ2-1
cdr3_aa: CASSQLPKDRGVGNEQFF

v_call: TRBV12-3/TRBV12-4
j_call: TRBJ2-1
cdr3_aa: CASSSGPGGEQFF

v_call: TRBV2
j_call: TRBJ1-2
cdr3_aa: CASRGQVLYGYTF

v_call: TRBV5-1
j_call: TRBJ2-1
cdr3_aa: CASSLVRGTYNEQFF

v_call: TRBV10-3
j_call: TRBJ1-6
cdr3_aa: CAISEGTGLSPLHF

v_call: TRBV9
j_call: TRBJ2-6
cdr3_aa: CASSVKRGANVLTF

v_call: TRBV15
j_call: TRBJ1-1
cdr3_aa: CATSSDRGRAVFF

v_call: TRBV5-1
j_call: TRBJ2-7
cdr3_aa: CATLPWGLQYEQYF

v_call: TRBV29-1
j_call: TRBJ2-3
cdr3_aa: CSVRGTGKNTDTQYF

v_call: TRBV6-2/TRBV6-3
j_call: TRBJ1-6
cdr3_aa: CASSYSNSYNSPLHF

v_call: TRBV28
j_call: TRBJ1-2
cdr3_aa: CASRPRRGRALNYGYTF

v_call: TRBV4-2
j_call: TRBJ1-5
cdr3_aa: CASSPQVQMDQPQHF

v_call: TRBV5-1
j_call: TRBJ2-1
cdr3_aa: CASSSLDHYNEQFF

v_call: TRBV7-9
j_call: TRBJ2-1
cdr3_aa: CASSLTSGGNEQFF

v_call: TRBV10-1
j_call: TRBJ2-5
cdr3_aa: CASSSSGQETQYF

v_call: TRBV7-2
j_call: TRBJ2-1
cdr3_aa: CASSLGQVFSNEQFF

v_call: TRBV2
j_call: TRBJ1-6
cdr3_aa: CASRTTGGSSPLHF

v_call: TRBV21-1
j_call: TRBJ2-2
cdr3_aa: CASIRTGGDTGELFF

v_call: TRBV4-1
j_call: TRBJ2-2
cdr3_aa: CASSQVLAGANTGELFF